This TCR beta chain was sequenced for a study of blood T cell repertoires in COVID-19. Generated by immunoSEQ multiplex PCR, the TCRdb table keeps only in-frame clones and is missing some. The data hold more than 140,000 clones, with around 84% observed a single time. CDR1 and CDR2 from the germline V gene are SGHVS and FNYEAQ. The CDR3 runs 17 residues. V lost 2 bases and J 0 bases, leaving 14 bases between the germline ends. The sequence was obtained from a woman aged 55 to 70 with acute or convalescent COVID-19. V and J are TRBV7-6 and TRBJ1-3; maybe TRBD1 (6 bases). The sample comprised peripheral blood. In nucleotides, the CDR3 is TGTGCCAGCAGCTTATTCAGGGGCAGCAACTCTGGAAACACCATATATTTT. It codes for CASSLFRGSNSGNTIYF.